This TCR beta chain appears in the sequencing data of a study of Ad26.COV2.S vaccination and SARS-CoV-2 variants (dated by TCRdb to the early 2020s). Background for the entire study: Donors in the vaccine arm were drawn from COV1001, a phase I-IIa trial of Ad26.COV2.S in healthy adults that was multicentre, randomized, double-blind and placebo-controlled. Ad26.COV2.S was given intramuscularly at 5x10^10 or 1x10^11 viral particles, as a single shot or as two shots 56 days apart. TCRbeta repertoire sequencing was used to assess the specificity and breadth of SARS-CoV-2-reactive T cell receptors after Ad26.COV2.S vaccination. The TCR-sequenced set comprised roughly 30 samples: 19 Ad26.COV2.S vaccine recipients, 5 placebo recipients and 8 SARS-CoV-2 convalescent individuals. Trial participants were randomized into five groups of five: low-dose or high-dose Ad26.COV2.S given once or twice, or placebo on both occasions. Blinding of investigators to trial group allocation was maintained during experiments and outcome assessment. The paper's findings and limits, for the study overall: Compared with placebo recipients, Ad26.COV2.S recipients showed higher spike-specific TCR breadth (P = 0.0014). The study was not powered for comparison of responses between vaccine doses or regimens. After vaccination, spike-specific CD8+ and CD4+ T cell responses were reported to show substantial breadth. Comparable non-spike TCR breadth was observed between vaccine and placebo recipients, consistent with only spike being contained in the vaccine. The authors noted that total T cell responses may have been underestimated by the TCR breadth and depth analyses.

With regard to this clone: Its antigen remains undetermined. There are no base qualities to consult, and no much larger clone falls within one base.

V and J lose 3 bases and 8 bases, and a span of 16 bases separates them. The CDR3 runs 14 amino acids, cysteine and phenylalanine included. Left in the record is the CDR3 DNA by itself, 42 bases read in frame from the first base. CDR1 and CDR2 (SGHRS, YFSETQ) derive from the germline V gene. The immunoSEQ Assay was the method used to sequence TCRbeta CDR3 regions. After extraction, genomic DNA underwent amplification by bias-controlled multiplex PCR, followed by high-throughput sequencing. On the study's bioinformatics: To quantify the absolute abundance of every unique TCRbeta CDR3 region, sequences were collapsed and filtered. T cell fraction was estimated by normalizing TCRbeta template counts to usable DNA, which was measured by amplifying reference genes present in all nucleated cells. Repertoire TCRs were annotated as SARS-CoV-2-specific by exact matching of V gene, CDR3 amino acid sequence and J gene to a known reactive TCR set. The reference SARS-CoV-2 TCR set was obtained from MIRA and was filtered for enrichment in COVID-19-positive ImmuneCODE repertoires, whereby public or cross-reactive TCRs were removed. Drawing on the MIRA antigens, annotated TCRs were analysed further at the level of specific ORF or position within ORF. Breadth was defined as the number of annotated unique rearrangements divided by the total number of unique productive rearrangements, and depth was defined as the summed frequency of the annotated unique rearrangements. Group comparisons of TCR breadth used two-sided Wilcoxon rank-sum tests. The immuneACCESS repertoire file appears here via TCRdb, limited to in-frame rearrangements. These files lack a portion of the clones; in checked studies, under half of the deficit traces to unresolved V genes, and the cause of the others is not known. D and trimming were read from the DNA, whereas the V and J calls and clone size are those reported in that table. The sample data list roughly 330,000 clones, and 85% to 90% of these were observed just once. The ten biggest clones cover approximately 5% of the sample.

Taken with the paper, the label for treatment or condition translates to: around 19 received Ad26.COV2.S at low or high dose, single or two shots; 5 received placebo; per-sample allocation not given. Repertoires of vaccine and placebo recipients were sequenced from samples taken on day 63 after the first injection. In Cohort 1b, 20 to 25 adults aged 18-55 years were enrolled at a single site in Boston, USA, between 29 July and 7 August 2020. As a vaccine, Ad26.COV2.S was a replication-incompetent adenovirus type 26 vector that expressed a prefusion-stabilized SARS-CoV-2 spike protein derived from the original Wuhan strain.

The chain joins TRBV5-1 to TRBJ2-3; no confident D gene assignment can be made. The TCR comes from a person aged 18-65 years who received the Ad26.COV2.S COVID-19 vaccine or a placebo. The sample consisted of peripheral blood, taken in a trial of Ad26.COV2.S vaccine versus placebo. The CDR3 region reads CASSSLPEPGTQYF. The DNA reads as follows: TGCGCCAGCAGCTCTCTCCCCGAGCCAGGTACGCAGTATTTT.